Below, 5 T cell receptor beta chains from the same sample are listed, as sequenced in a study of cytomegalovirus exposure and HLA in healthy donors. The PCR made use of 60 Vbeta and 13 Jbeta primers. Profiled with immunoSEQ multiplex PCR; TCRdb holds only in-frame clones, not every one. This table has under 200,000 clones, approximately 82% appearing once. What was sequenced was PBMCs. The receptors shown here come from a male donor in good health and CMV-seropositive.

V is TRBV15 and J is TRBJ1-5; 8 nucleotides agree with TRBD1. V shed 0 bases, J shed 4 bases, and the junction held 5 bases outside the gene matches. CDR3 length: 16 amino acids. Germline V gene data show CDR1 as LNHNV and CDR2 as YYDKDF (reference sequence). The CDR3 DNA reads as TGTGCCACCAGCAGAGACCGGGACAGGTCTAATCAGCCCCAGCATTTT. Translating it yields CATSRDRDRSNQPQHF.

This sequence joins TRBV11-2 and TRBJ1-2; 9 positions agree with TRBD1. V trimming: 2 bases; J trimming: 7 bases; junction bases outside the gene matches: 5. The length of the CDR3 is 14 residues. Germline-derived CDR1 and CDR2 are SGHAT and FQNNGV. This CDR3 is CASSLITGGSGYTF. Here the CDR3 DNA reads TGTGCCAGCAGCTTAATAACAGGGGGCAGTGGCTACACCTTC.

The sample holds a few counts of this clone. The chain recombines TRBV15 with TRBJ2-5; no clear D gene. V was clipped by 0 bases and J by 4 bases, with 9 bases between them. Germline assignment: CDR1 LNHNV and CDR2 YYDKDF (reference sequence). This CDR3 has 14 residues. The CDR3 spells CATSRDRVGETQYF. CDR3 nucleotides: TGTGCCACCAGCAGAGACCGGGTGGGAGAGACCCAGTACTTC.

This clone has just one count. V is TRBV5-1 and J is TRBJ2-1, with 10 bases identical to TRBD2. CDR1 SGHRS and CDR2 YFSETQ come from the germline V gene. This CDR3 comprises 16 residues. Unmatched junction bases numbered 7, after V lost 3 bases and J lost 4 bases. CDR3 nucleotide sequence: TGCGCCAGCAGCTCCACTGGGACTAGCGTATACAATGAGCAGTTCTTC. As protein: CASSSTGTSVYNEQFF.

The chain recombines TRBV7-8 with TRBJ2-7; 11 nucleotides agree with TRBD2. In germline, CDR1 is SGHVS, CDR2 FQNEAQ. The CDR3 consists of 18 residues. V lost 6 bases, J lost 2 bases, and 15 bases stayed unmatched. The CDR3 DNA reads TGTGCCAGCAGGGATGGAGGACTAGCGGGCGAAGTGGCCTACGAGCAGTACTTC. This codes for CASRDGGLAGEVAYEQYF.